The 17 T cell receptor beta chains reported below all come from one sample, sequenced in a study of human T cells and chemical hapten exposure. This sample's time point: patch test 1, 2 weeks after DPC sensitization. Treatment noted: therapeutic diphenylcyclopropenone sensitization with weekly scalp DPC. Each CDR3 protein gets one entry after TCRdb re-called the RACE reads with MiXCR. Here the sample spans tens of thousands of distinct CDR3 sequences, approximately 32% being singletons. Source: whole blood, taken in connection with sensitization to the hapten diphenylcyclopropenone (DPC). The receptors here all came from a man in his forties with alopecia areata. Some clones in this sample may be carry-over from other donors' samples.

For this clonotype: The junction and the germline gene differ at one end; a read error may be behind it. This chain joins TRBV12-3 or TRBV12-4 and TRBJ1-1; no clear D. This CDR3 is 14 amino acids long. The CDR3 DNA sequence: TGTGCCAGCAGCCCCGGACTTAGGAGAACTGAAACTTTCTTT. Amino acids: CASSPGLRRTETFF.

This sequence joins TRBV5-1 and TRBJ2-3; no reliable D call. V lost 5 bases, J lost 2 bases, and 9 bases lay in between. Germline V gives CDR1 SGHRS, CDR2 YFSETQ. The CDR3 loop spans 13 amino acids. The CDR3 reads CASRPWITDTQYF. The DNA of the CDR3 is TGCGCCAGCAGACCCTGGATCACAGATACGCAGTATTTT.

This clonotype has a handful of counts. V is TRBV14 and J is TRBJ2-7; 8 nucleotides align to TRBD2. CDR1 and CDR2 (germline): SGHDN, FVKESK. The CDR3 runs 17 residues. V trimming: 4 bases; J trimming: 5 bases; junction bases outside the gene matches: 16. CDR3 sequence reads: CASSPPPTSGRSNEQYF. In DNA form, the CDR3 reads TGTGCCAGCAGCCCCCCCCCTACTAGCGGACGGTCCAACGAGCAGTACTTC.

V usage is TRBV6-5 and J usage is TRBJ1-5, with 7 bases that match TRBD1. This CDR3 region has 14 residues. V dropped 6 bases and J dropped 5; count of bases not matched to a gene: 7. Germline-derived CDR1 and CDR2 are MNHEY and SVGAGI. The CDR3: CASSLGQFYQPQHF. CDR3 coding DNA: TGTGCCAGCAGCCTGGGACAGTTTTATCAGCCCCAGCATTTT.

The chain is built from TRBV9 and TRBJ1-1; D remains unclear. Deletions cut 0 bases from V and 8 bases from J, with 14 bases between. The V gene's germline CDR1 is SGDLS and CDR2 YYNGEE. This CDR3 is built from 14 residues. CDR3 coding DNA: TGTGCCAGCAGCGTAGATGCAGCCCAGATCGAAGCTTTCTTT. Its translation is CASSVDAAQIEAFF. The entire variable domain, with the rest obtained from reference TRBV9 and TRBJ1-1, is as follows: DSGVTQTPKHLITATGQRVTLRCSPRSGDLSVYWYQQSLDQGLQFLIQYYNGEERAKGNILERFSAQQFPDLHSELNLSSLELGDSALYFCASSVDAAQIEAFFGQGTRLTVV.

J is TRBJ2-7 and V is TRBV7-9; the D call may be TRBD1 or TRBD2 (5 bases each). Trimming took 5 bases from V and 0 from J, leaving 11 bases between them. Germline loops: CDR1 SEHNR, CDR2 FQNEAQ (reference sequence). The length of the CDR3 is 14 residues. CDR3 sequence reads: CASSPGTSSYEQYF. Here the CDR3 DNA reads TGTGCCAGCAGCCCGGGGACGTCCTCCTACGAGCAGTACTTC.

J is TRBJ2-5 and V is TRBV11-2; D gene ambiguous. Germline V CDR1 and CDR2: SGHAT, FQNNGV. The CDR3 runs to 13 residues. Trimming removed 3 bases at V and 2 bases at J, with 7 bases between. As DNA, the CDR3 is TGTGCCAGCAGCTTTGTTAGTCAAGAGACCCAGTACTTC. It yields the protein CASSFVSQETQYF.

The gene calls are TRBV7-2 and TRBJ2-6, with 8 nucleotides matching TRBD1. The germline V gene encodes CDR1 SGHTA and CDR2 FQGNSA. Trimming cost V 4 bases and J 0 bases; bases outside gene matches: 5. The length of the CDR3 is 17 residues. The CDR3 loop is CASSSRGQASGANVLTF. The CDR3 DNA is TGTGCCAGCAGCTCGAGGGGACAGGCCTCTGGGGCCAACGTCCTGACTTTC.

This chain uses TRBV4-1 with TRBJ2-7; tentatively, D is TRBD1 (6 bases). Germline lookup yields CDR1 MGHRA and CDR2 YSYEKL. The CDR3 totals 15 residues. V lost 0 bases, J lost 6 bases, and 15 bases lay in between. The CDR3 here is CASSQDARGFGEQYF. DNA for the CDR3: TGCGCCAGCAGCCAAGACGCAAGGGGGTTTGGCGAGCAGTACTTC.

In DNA form, the CDR3 reads TGTGCCAGCAGGAGGGAGGGAGGCTCCTACAATGAGCAGTTCTTC. Protein sequence: CASRREGGSYNEQFF. The chain has TRBV7-9 and TRBJ2-1; 7 bases map to TRBD2. This CDR3 spans 15 amino acids. The J segment lost 0 bases and the V segment lost 6 bases, leaving 5 bases of the junction unmatched. Germline values: CDR1 SEHNR, CDR2 FQNEAQ (reference sequence).

The rearrangement uses TRBV2 and TRBJ2-7; TRBD2 matches 11 bases. Looked up from germline, CDR1 is SNHLY and CDR2 is FYNNEI. The CDR3 is made up of 16 amino acids. V dropped 6 bases and J dropped 5; count of bases not matched to a gene: 12. CDR3 protein: CASRAGTSGVGNEQYF. The CDR3 region has the DNA TGTGCCAGCAGAGCCGGGACTAGCGGAGTTGGCAACGAGCAGTACTTC.

The V call is TRBV7-2, the J call TRBJ2-7; tentatively, D is TRBD2 (6 bases). The CDR3 length is 13 residues. V was cut by 5 bases and J by 0 bases, with 8 bases left in between. CDR1 SGHTA and CDR2 FQGNSA come from the germline V gene. In nucleotides, the CDR3 is TGTGCCAGCAGCACTAGCCCCTCCTACGAGCAGTACTTC. This translates into CASSTSPSYEQYF.

This clonotype was seen a handful of times. This chain joins TRBV29-1 and TRBJ2-1; 10 nucleotides agree with TRBD2. From germline, CDR1 is SQVTM and CDR2 ANQGSEA. The CDR3 consists of 13 residues. With 2 bases clipped from V and 13 bases from J, the junction kept 8 bases outside the gene matches. The CDR3 loop reads CSVEKEERGGQFF. The CDR3 region has the DNA TGCAGCGTTGAAAAGGAAGAGCGGGGGGGACAGTTCTTC.

V usage is TRBV5-6 and J usage is TRBJ2-1; D is undetermined. Germline CDR1 is SGHDT and CDR2 is YYEEEE. The CDR3 consists of 12 residues. V gave up 8 bases and J gave up 7 bases, with 13 bases separating them. The CDR3, as DNA: TGTGCCAGTGGGCTGTTCGCGAATGAGCAGTTCTTC. Protein: CASGLFANEQFF.

The chain links TRBV29-1 to TRBJ1-5, with D uncertain. Germline-derived CDR1 and CDR2 are SQVTM and ANQGSEA. V was cut by 5 bases and J by 5 bases, with 10 bases left in between. The CDR3 is 12 amino acids. For the CDR3, the DNA is TGCAGCGTTTCGGCAGTCGATCAGCCCCAGCATTTT. It translates to CSVSAVDQPQHF.

In DNA form, the CDR3 reads TGCAGTGTTCCCGAGACAGGCGGGGTCTCAGATACGCAGTATTTT. It translates to CSVPETGGVSDTQYF. The chain links TRBV20-1 to TRBJ2-3, with D perhaps being TRBD1 or TRBD2 (6 bases each). The CDR3 is made up of 15 amino acids. The V end lost 7 bases, the J end lost 4 bases, and 21 bases lay between the germline ends. Germline V gene data show CDR1 as DFQATT and CDR2 as SNEGSKA (reference sequence).

This clonotype was detected a few times. J is TRBJ1-6 and V is TRBV15; TRBD1 matches at 7 bases. This CDR3 region has 13 residues. V lost 4 bases and J lost 9; bases outside the gene matches: 3. Germline V gene data show CDR1 as LNHNV and CDR2 as YYDKDF (reference sequence). DNA of the CDR3: TGTGCCACCAGCACGGGACAGCTTTCACCCCTCCACTTT. Residues: CATSTGQLSPLHF. The variable domain in full, completed from reference TRBV15 and TRBJ1-6, reads DAMVIQNPRYQVTQFGKPVTLSCSQTLNHNVMYWYQQKSSQAPKLLFHYYDKDFNNEADTPDNFQSRRPNTSFCFLDIRSPGLGDTAMYLCATSTGQLSPLHFGNGTRLTVT.